This T cell receptor beta chain was found in a study of T cells after yellow fever vaccination. Study information: Preparing low-cell-number fractions relied on SMART-Seq v4 Ultra Low Input. Study findings and constraints: Weaker, the secondary response peaked sooner, at day 5 versus 15. At under 98% for CD4 and approximately 88% for CD8, most primary-vaccination clones showed up again after the booster.

TCR cDNA, made by 5'RACE template switching, carried an added universal primer site and UMIs. MiXCR was run by TCRdb on the 5' RACE reads, yielding one entry per CDR3 protein. Here the sample spans a few hundred thousand distinct CDR3 sequences, approximately 3.2% being singletons. CDR3 length: 13 amino acids. The germline CDR1 and CDR2 sequences are SGHTA and FQGNSA. V was trimmed by 5 bases and J by 3 bases, leaving 11 bases between them. In this sample, this clonotype turned up a few times. The target antigen is unknown. The chain combines TRBV7-2 with TRBJ2-7; D unclear. The sequence derives from a young man who received the YFV17D yellow fever vaccine. Source: CD4+ T cells sorted from PBMCs, taken 10 days after the yellow fever booster vaccination. The chain's CDR3 is CASSPPLYYEQYV. The CDR3 DNA reads as TGTGCCAGCAGCCCCCCCCTTTACTACGAGCAGTACGTC.